This T cell receptor (beta chain) originates from a study of T cells after yellow fever vaccination (dated by TCRdb to the late 2010s). Regarding the complete study: The SMART-Seq v4 Ultra Low Input RNA kit was used to prepare libraries from fractions with low cell numbers. To follow T-cell clones before and after primary and booster YFV17D yellow fever vaccination, bulk TCR alpha and beta repertoires were sequenced over time. Two healthy male donors, one aged 18 to 30 and one aged 30 to 40 years, made up the cohort. Blood was collected at multiple timepoints before and after primary and secondary immunization, and bulk PBMC replicates and cell subsets were isolated.

The intended sense of this specimen's treatment or condition label: live attenuated yellow fever vaccine strain. PBMCs were isolated from peripheral blood using a standard Ficoll-Paque protocol. Dynabeads CD4 and CD8 positive selection kits were used to isolate the CD4 and CD8 T-cell fractions. TriZol was used to extract RNA from bulk PBMCs, from CD4 and CD8 fractions, and from dextramer-positive and dextramer-negative fractions. Paper-wide results and their limitations: The secondary T-cell response was found to be weaker but faster than the primary response, with a peak reached on day 5 rather than on day 15. A small fraction of clonotypes appeared in both the CD4 and CD8 compartments, likely as a result of convergent recombination. Because abundant contaminating clonotypes from the bulk population could be contained in FACS-sorted repertoires, computational filtering was required. Most clones expanded after primary vaccination were re-detected after the booster (approximately 95% of CD4 and approximately 88% of CD8), suggesting broad memory maintenance. Because the study included only a couple of donors, the extent to which the findings can be generalized is limited.

Synthesis of TCR cDNA relied on 5'RACE template switching, a step that introduced a universal primer site along with unique molecular identifiers. cDNA synthesis was primed from both the TCR alpha and TCR beta constant segments. Two PCR steps were used to amplify libraries, with sample barcodes and sequencing adapters being added in the second step. Libraries were sequenced on Illumina HiSeq 2500 (2x100 bp) or NovaSeq (2x150 bp). Turning to the authors' computational methods: MIGEC handled demultiplexing of reads and collapsing into UMI consensus sequences, while MiXCR performed V(D)J alignment. Clonotypes responding to the vaccine were identified with edgeR on replicate PBMC samples, with the criteria of FDR below 0.01 and a log2 fold change above 5 up to day 15. Each bulk clonotype was labeled CD4 or CD8 based on which sequenced repertoire, CD4 or CD8, contained the clonotype at higher abundance. The public reads were reanalyzed by TCRdb: fastp trimming at Q25, MiXCR alignment, in-frame beta chains only. Every entry covers one CDR3 protein and lists the most common genes and DNA from its rows. The V and J calls and clone size come from TCRdb's table, not from the authors' own analysis. This sample holds about 74,000 distinct CDR3 sequences; around 6.5% were observed only once. Around 35% of the sample lies in the top ten.

The cysteine opens and the phenylalanine closes a CDR3 of 16 amino acids. Here the CDR3 DNA is all that survives: 48 bases in frame from base 1. Taken from the germline V gene, the CDR1 and CDR2 loops are SGHVS and FQNEAQ. Trimming removed 1 base from V and 5 bases from J; the gene matches leave 9 bases unexplained. There are many counts of this clonotype. Its antigen is unknown. There are no base qualities to consult, and no much larger clone falls within one base. The rearranged segments are TRBV7-8 and TRBJ2-5, with 8 bases matching TRBD2. This TCR was recovered from a man younger than 35 who received the YFV17D yellow fever vaccine. This specimen consisted of CD8+ T cells sorted from PBMCs, obtained roughly 5 days after the first yellow fever vaccination. The DNA sequence is given as TGTGCCAGCAGCTTAGAGAACGGGGGGGCGGCCGAGACCCAGTACTTC. This yields the protein CASSLENGGAAETQYF.